What follows are 6 T cell receptor beta chains derived from one specimen sequenced in a study of PD-L1 blockade in urothelial cancer. The data were produced by immunoSEQ multiplex PCR, yet TCRdb's version contains in-frame clones alone and is incomplete. The table records 50,000 or so clones, roughly 80% of them present only once. The sample consisted of PBMCs, taken around atezolizumab (anti-PD-L1) treatment. These receptors all stem from a man between 70 and 80 years old with urothelial cancer.

The chain has TRBV19 and TRBJ1-2, with 9 bases aligning to TRBD1. The V and J ends lost 8 bases and 4 bases, in that order; junction bases with no gene match: 8. This CDR3 contains 14 residues. Germline V gives CDR1 LNHDA, CDR2 SQIVND (reference sequence). CDR3 sequence (DNA): TGTGCCAGTCAGGGAGACAGGGGGACCTATGGCTACACCTTC. Its protein product is CASQGDRGTYGYTF.

The chain recombines TRBV11-3 with TRBJ1-1, with a tentative D call TRBD1 (6 bases). The length of the CDR3 is 15 residues. The V end was cut by 2 bases, the J end by 1 base, with 11 bases between. Germline CDR1 is SGHNT and CDR2 is YENEEA. The CDR3 protein is CASSLYWTENTEAFF. The CDR3, as DNA: TGTGCCAGCAGCTTATACTGGACAGAGAACACTGAAGCTTTCTTT.

V usage is TRBV5-8 and J usage is TRBJ1-1, with D tentatively TRBD1 (5 bases). The germline V gene has CDR1 SGHTS and CDR2 YDEGEE. The CDR3 runs to 15 residues. V shed 4 bases and J shed 2 bases, with 15 bases lying between them. For the CDR3, the DNA is TGTGCCAGCAGCACAGGCGTACGGGTTAACACTGAAGCTTTCTTT. It yields the protein CASSTGVRVNTEAFF.

This chain uses TRBV19 with TRBJ2-1, with 12 bases fitting TRBD2. CDR1 is LNHDA, CDR2 SQIVND, per germline (reference sequence). CDR3 length equals 18 residues. Trimming removed 2 bases from V and 2 bases from J; junction bases left unmatched: 7. CDR3 sequence reads: CASSIPPGLAGPYNEQFF. CDR3 DNA: TGTGCCAGTAGTATACCCCCCGGACTAGCGGGACCCTACAATGAGCAGTTCTTC.

The CDR3 bases are TGTGCCAGCAGCTCGTTTAACCAGGCCCAGTACTTC. Translated, it gives CASSSFNQAQYF. J is TRBJ2-5 and V is TRBV11-3; D uncertain. The CDR3 runs 12 residues. Trimming took off 4 bases at V and 9 bases at J, with 12 bases between the two ends. Germline CDR1 reads SGHNT; CDR2 reads YENEEA.

The V and J genes are TRBV7-2 and TRBJ2-5, with TRBD2 matching over 8 bases. The CDR3 has 16 amino acids. CDR1 is SGHTA and CDR2 is FQGNSA in the germline V gene. The V and J ends lost 5 bases and 1 base, in that order; junction bases with no gene match: 9. CDR3 region: CASSQTSGILQETQYF. The CDR3 DNA sequence: TGTGCCAGCAGCCAAACTAGCGGCATTCTCCAAGAGACCCAGTACTTC.